This T cell receptor (beta chain) emerged from a study of OX40 agonist ivuxolimab in advanced cancers. General study findings and limits: Expanded peripheral T cells had an undetermined antigen specificity. Normalized T-cell clonal expansion was also low in a subset of nonresponders.

V dropped 0 bases and J dropped 6 bases, with 4 bases sitting between them. The length of the CDR3 is 12 residues. Germline V gene sequence: CDR1 SGDLS, CDR2 YYNGEE. Concerning this clone itself: Its target is unknown.

Profiling relied on immunoSEQ multiplex PCR, and the TCRdb table lists in-frame clones only, not all of them. The sample comprises 89,000 or so clones, roughly nine tenths of which are singletons, and roughly 8.9% rests with the top ten. The sequenced sample was CD4+ or CD8+ T cells sorted from blood, obtained in a trial of the OX40 agonist ivuxolimab. V and J are TRBV9 and TRBJ1-5; D is undetermined. The sequence derives from an adult with an advanced solid tumor such as melanoma, head and neck, liver or kidney cancer. CDR3 loop: CASSVGVQPQHF. In DNA form, the CDR3 reads TGTGCCAGCAGCGTAGGGGTTCAGCCCCAGCATTTT.